This T cell receptor (beta chain) was recovered during a study of blood T cell repertoires in COVID-19. This clone was detected only a few times. Germline CDR1 and CDR2: SGHTA and FQGNSA. V lost 1 base to trimming and J lost 7 bases, with 8 bases between them. CDR3 length: 14 amino acids. Cohort placement rested on clinical history that participants reported themselves. Per the original methods: Nucleated cell counts were estimated from reference gene primer amplification. The protocol was immunoSEQ multiplex PCR, while the TCRdb copy is restricted to in-frame clones and leaves out a portion. That table supplies the V and J calls and clone size; D and trimming were determined from the DNA. The sample consists of some 270,000 clones, 65% to 90% of them appearing once.

This rearrangement joins TRBV7-2 to TRBJ1-6, with a possible D match to TRBD1 (6 bases). The receptor's source is a woman in her 50s with acute COVID-19. The sequencing sample was made of PBMCs or T cells enriched from blood (not recorded which). The CDR3 nucleotides read TGTGCCAGCAGCTTAGGGGGGCTGAATTCACCCCTCCACTTT. It codes for CASSLGGLNSPLHF.